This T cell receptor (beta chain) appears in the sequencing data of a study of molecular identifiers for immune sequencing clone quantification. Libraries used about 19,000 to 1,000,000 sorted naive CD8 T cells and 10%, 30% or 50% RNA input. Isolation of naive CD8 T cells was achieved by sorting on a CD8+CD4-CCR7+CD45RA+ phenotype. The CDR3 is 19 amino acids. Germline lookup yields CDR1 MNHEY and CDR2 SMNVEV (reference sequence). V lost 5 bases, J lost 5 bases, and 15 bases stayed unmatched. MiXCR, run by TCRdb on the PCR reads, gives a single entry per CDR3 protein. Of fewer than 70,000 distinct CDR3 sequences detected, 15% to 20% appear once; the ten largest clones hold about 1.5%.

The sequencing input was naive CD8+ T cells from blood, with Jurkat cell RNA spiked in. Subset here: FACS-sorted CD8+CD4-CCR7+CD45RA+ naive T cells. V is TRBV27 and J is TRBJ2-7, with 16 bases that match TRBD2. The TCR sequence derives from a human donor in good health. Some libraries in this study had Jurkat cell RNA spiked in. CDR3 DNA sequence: TGTGCCAGCAGTGGAGGGACTAGCGGGAGGGAACGGGGAATCCACGAGCAGTACTTC. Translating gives CASSGGTSGRERGIHEQYF.